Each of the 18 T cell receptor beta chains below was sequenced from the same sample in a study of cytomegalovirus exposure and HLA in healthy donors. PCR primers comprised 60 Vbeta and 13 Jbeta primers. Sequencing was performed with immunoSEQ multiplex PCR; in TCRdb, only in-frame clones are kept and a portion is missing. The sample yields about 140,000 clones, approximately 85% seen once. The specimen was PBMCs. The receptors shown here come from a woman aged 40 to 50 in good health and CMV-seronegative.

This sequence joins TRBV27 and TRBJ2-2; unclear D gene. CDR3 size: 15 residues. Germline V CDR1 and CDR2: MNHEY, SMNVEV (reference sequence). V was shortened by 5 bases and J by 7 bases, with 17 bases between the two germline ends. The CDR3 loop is CASSLSRRSGGELFF. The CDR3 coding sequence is TGTGCCAGCAGTCTAAGCCGGCGGAGTGGCGGGGAGCTGTTTTTT.

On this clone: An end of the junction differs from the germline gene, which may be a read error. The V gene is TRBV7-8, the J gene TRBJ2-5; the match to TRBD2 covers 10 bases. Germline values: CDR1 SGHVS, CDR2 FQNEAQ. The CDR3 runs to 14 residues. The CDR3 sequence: CASNLAGGGETQYF. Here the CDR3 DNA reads TGTGCCAGCAACTTAGCGGGAGGTGGGGAGACCCAGTACTTC.

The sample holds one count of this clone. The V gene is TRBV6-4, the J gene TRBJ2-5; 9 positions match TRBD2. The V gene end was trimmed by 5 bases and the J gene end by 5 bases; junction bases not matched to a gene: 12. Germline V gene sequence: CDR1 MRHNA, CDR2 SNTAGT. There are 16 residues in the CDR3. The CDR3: CASSNYRLAVWETQYF. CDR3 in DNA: TGTGCCAGCAGTAACTACCGACTAGCGGTATGGGAGACCCAGTACTTC.

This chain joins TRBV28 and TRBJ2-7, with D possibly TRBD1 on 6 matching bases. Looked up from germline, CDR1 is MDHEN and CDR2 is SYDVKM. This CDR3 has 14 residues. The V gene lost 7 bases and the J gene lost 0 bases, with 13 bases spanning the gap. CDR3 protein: CASTPAGASYEQYF. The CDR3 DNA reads TGTGCCAGCACCCCGGCAGGGGCCTCCTACGAGCAGTACTTC. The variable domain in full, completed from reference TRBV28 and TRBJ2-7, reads DVKVTQSSRYLVKRTGEKVFLECVQDMDHENMFWYRQDPGLGLRLIYFSYDVKMKEKGDIPEGYSVSREKKERFSLILESASTNQTSMYLCASTPAGASYEQYFGPGTRLTVT.

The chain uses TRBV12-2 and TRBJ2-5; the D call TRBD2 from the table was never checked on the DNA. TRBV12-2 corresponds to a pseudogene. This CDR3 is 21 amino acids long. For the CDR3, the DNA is TGTGCAAGTCGCCGGAAGGAGTGGTCGCTGGAGCGGAAAACCAGCCGTGAGACCCAGTACTTC. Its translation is CASRRKEWSLERKTSRETQYF.

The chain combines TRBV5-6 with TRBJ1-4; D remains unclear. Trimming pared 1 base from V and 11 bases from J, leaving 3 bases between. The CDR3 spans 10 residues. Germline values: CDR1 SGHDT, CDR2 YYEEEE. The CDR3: CASSLPKLFF. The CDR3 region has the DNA TGTGCCAGCAGCTTGCCGAAACTGTTTTTT.

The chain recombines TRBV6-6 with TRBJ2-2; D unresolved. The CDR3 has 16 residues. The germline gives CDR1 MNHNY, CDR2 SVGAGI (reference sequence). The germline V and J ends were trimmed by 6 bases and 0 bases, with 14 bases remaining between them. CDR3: CASRRAETANTGELFF. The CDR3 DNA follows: TGTGCCAGCAGGCGAGCCGAAACCGCGAACACCGGGGAGCTGTTTTTT.

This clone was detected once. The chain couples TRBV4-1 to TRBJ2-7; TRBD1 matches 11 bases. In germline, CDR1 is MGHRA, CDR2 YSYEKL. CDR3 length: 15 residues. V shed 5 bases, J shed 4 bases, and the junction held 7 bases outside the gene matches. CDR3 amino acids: CASSSGQGVGYEQYF. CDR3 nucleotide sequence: TGCGCCAGCAGCTCGGGACAGGGGGTGGGTTACGAGCAGTACTTC.

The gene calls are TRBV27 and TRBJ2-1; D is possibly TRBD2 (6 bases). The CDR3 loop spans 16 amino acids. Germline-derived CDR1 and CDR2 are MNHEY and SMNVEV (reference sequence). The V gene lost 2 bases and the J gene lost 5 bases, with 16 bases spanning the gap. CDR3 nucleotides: TGTGCCAGCAGTTTAGGAATGGCGGGACCTCACAATGAGCAGTTCTTC. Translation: CASSLGMAGPHNEQFF.

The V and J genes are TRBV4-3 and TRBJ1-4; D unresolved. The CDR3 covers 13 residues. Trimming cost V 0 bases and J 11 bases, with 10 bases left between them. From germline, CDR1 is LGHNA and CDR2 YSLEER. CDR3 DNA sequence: TGCGCCAGCAGCCAAGACCTTAGAGGGAAACTGTTTTTT. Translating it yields CASSQDLRGKLFF.

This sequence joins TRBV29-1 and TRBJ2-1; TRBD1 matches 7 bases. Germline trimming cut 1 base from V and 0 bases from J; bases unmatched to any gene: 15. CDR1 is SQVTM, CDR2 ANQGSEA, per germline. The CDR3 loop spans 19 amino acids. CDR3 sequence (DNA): TGCAGCGTTGAAGGGGTCCGGACAGGAGATCACAGCTCCTACAATGAGCAGTTCTTC. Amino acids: CSVEGVRTGDHSSYNEQFF.

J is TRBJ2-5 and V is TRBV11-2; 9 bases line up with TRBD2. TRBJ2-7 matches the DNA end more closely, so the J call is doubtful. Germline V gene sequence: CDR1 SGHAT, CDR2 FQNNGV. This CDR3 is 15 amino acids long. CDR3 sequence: CASSSLAGADYEQYF. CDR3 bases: TGTGCCAGCAGCTCGTTAGCGGGAGCGGACTACGAGCAGTACTTC.

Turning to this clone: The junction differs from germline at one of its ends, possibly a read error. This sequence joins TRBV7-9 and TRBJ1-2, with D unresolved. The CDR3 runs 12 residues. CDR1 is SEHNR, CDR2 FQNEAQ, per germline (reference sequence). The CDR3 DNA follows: TGTTCCAGCAGCCCAATCTATGATGGCTACACCTTC. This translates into CSSSPIYDGYTF.

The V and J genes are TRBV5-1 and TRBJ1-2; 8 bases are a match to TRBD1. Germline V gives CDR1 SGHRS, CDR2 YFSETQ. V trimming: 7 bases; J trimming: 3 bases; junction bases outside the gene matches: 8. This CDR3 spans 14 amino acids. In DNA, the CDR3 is TGCGCCAGCGGAGTGGACAGGGCATACTATGGCTACACCTTC. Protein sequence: CASGVDRAYYGYTF.

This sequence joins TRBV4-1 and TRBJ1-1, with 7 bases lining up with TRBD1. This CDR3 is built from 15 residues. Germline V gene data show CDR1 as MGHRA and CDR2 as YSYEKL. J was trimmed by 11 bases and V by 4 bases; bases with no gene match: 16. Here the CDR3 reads CASSPYWSPQGLAFF. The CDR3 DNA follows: TGCGCCAGCAGCCCATACTGGTCCCCACAGGGGTTGGCTTTCTTT.

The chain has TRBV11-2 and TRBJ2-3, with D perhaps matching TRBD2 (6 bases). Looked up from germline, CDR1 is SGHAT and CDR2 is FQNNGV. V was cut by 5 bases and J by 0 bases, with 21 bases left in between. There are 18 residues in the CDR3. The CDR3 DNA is TGTGCCAGCAGCCCCGCCCGATCCCGACGGGAGAGCACAGATACGCAGTATTTT. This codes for CASSPARSRRESTDTQYF.

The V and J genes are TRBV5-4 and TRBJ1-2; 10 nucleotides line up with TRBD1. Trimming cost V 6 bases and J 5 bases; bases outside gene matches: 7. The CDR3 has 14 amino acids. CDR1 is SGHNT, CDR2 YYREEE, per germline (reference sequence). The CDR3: CASTLTGGGYGYTF. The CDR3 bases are TGTGCCAGCACCCTGACAGGGGGCGGGTATGGCTACACCTTC.

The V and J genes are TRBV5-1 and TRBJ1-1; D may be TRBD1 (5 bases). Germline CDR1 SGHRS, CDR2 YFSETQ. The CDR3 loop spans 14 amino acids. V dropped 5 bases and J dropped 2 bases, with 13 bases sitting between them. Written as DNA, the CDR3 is TGCGCCAGCAGTAGGGGCCCGGAAAACACTGAAGCTTTCTTT. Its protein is CASSRGPENTEAFF.